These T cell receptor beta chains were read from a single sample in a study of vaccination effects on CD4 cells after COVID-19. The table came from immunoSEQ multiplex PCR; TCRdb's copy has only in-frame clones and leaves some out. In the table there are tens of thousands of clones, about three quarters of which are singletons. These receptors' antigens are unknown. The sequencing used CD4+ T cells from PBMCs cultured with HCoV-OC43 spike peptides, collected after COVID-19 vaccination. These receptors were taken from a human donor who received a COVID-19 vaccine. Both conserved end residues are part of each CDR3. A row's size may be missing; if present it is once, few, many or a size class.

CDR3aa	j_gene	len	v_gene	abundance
CASSEDRGGTEAFF	TRBJ1-1	14	TRBV2	few
CASSPSQVGETEAFF	TRBJ1-1	15	TRBV18	once
CASSLGVSGYTF	TRBJ1-2	12	TRBV28	few
CASSQARSGAISTDTQYF	TRBJ2-3	18	TRBV14	NA
CATSERTGSTEAFF	TRBJ1-1	14	TRBV24-1	NA
CASRPGQWLHEQFF	TRBJ2-1	14	TRBV6-5	few
CASSSRDRRTDTQYF	TRBJ2-3	15	TRBV5-1	NA
CASSLNRDGYTF	TRBJ1-2	12	TRBV5-1	NA
CASSTSGSSGNTIYF	TRBJ1-3	15	TRBV19	NA
CASSRTGVSMNTEAFF	TRBJ1-1	16	TRBV19	NA
CATSLRTLTEAFF	TRBJ1-1	13	TRBV15	NA
CASSPKQGADGYTF	TRBJ1-2	14	TRBV18	NA
CSASLAQGADTQYF	TRBJ2-3	14	TRBV20-1	NA
CATSRVGDSFSGNTIYF	TRBJ1-3	17	TRBV15	NA
CASSLRGSPLHF	TRBJ1-6	12	TRBV28	few
CASLAGQGQETQYF	TRBJ2-5	14	TRBV10-3	NA
CASSWSVQPQHF	TRBJ1-5	12	TRBV28	NA
CASRLRLEQFF	TRBJ2-1	11	TRBV2	NA
CASSLDWGGTQYF	TRBJ2-5	13	TRBV12-3/TRBV12-4	NA
CASSVGIGGGIAGTGELFF	TRBJ2-2	19	TRBV9	NA
CASNPGTLYGYTF	TRBJ1-2	13	TRBV12-3/TRBV12-4	NA
CASSSGQYSGNTIYF	TRBJ1-3	15	TRBV6-5	few
CASSLSGSNEQFF	TRBJ2-1	13	TRBV7-3	once
CASSFRTGYPDTQYF	TRBJ2-3	15	TRBV7-8	NA
CASGLVEQPQHF	TRBJ1-5	12	TRBV12-5	NA
CASSLGPSNQPQHF	TRBJ1-5	14	TRBV5-1	once
CASSSRTGAHQETQYF	TRBJ2-5	16	TRBV6-2/TRBV6-3	NA
CASSRGGSSRVNTEAFF	TRBJ1-1	17	TRBV6-6	NA
CASGFATGMRNTEAFF	TRBJ1-1	16	TRBV12-5	few
CATMRTGNTEAFF	TRBJ1-1	13	TRBV24-1	once
CASSLVVGGYTF	TRBJ1-2	12	TRBV28	few
CASSPGTGHGYTF	TRBJ1-2	13	TRBV18	NA
CASSQTNRGSSYNSPLHF	TRBJ1-6	18	TRBV18	NA
CASSAQFGEQFF	TRBJ2-1	12	TRBV5-6	NA
CASSLFEGANGYTF	TRBJ1-2	14	TRBV9	once
CASSEWGQLSTDTQYF	TRBJ2-3	16	TRBV6-1	NA
CASSPDRGFETQYF	TRBJ2-5	14	TRBV18	NA
CASSYSSDTYNSPLHF	TRBJ1-6	16	TRBV6-5	NA
CASSLDRVNYGYTF	TRBJ1-2	14	TRBV5-4	NA
CASRVTGRDTEAFF	TRBJ1-1	14	TRBV6-4	NA
CASSLIGSNEKLFF	TRBJ1-4	14	TRBV6-5	NA
CASSLNPGLAGGTKVF	TRBJ2-1	16	TRBV5-1	NA
CASSFSAPGNQPQHF	TRBJ1-5	15	TRBV7-9	NA
CASSDTGGENSPLHF	TRBJ1-6	15	TRBV18	few
CASSRLAPRETQYF	TRBJ2-5	14	TRBV10-1	NA
CASSIDPGGNYGYTF	TRBJ1-2	15	TRBV19	NA
CAWGQSTDTQYF	TRBJ2-3	12	TRBV30	once
CASSETGGSGNTIYF	TRBJ1-3	15	TRBV28	NA
CASSYSASQETQYF	TRBJ2-5	14	TRBV6-6	NA
CASRPSGGVDIQYF	TRBJ2-4	14	TRBV28	NA
CASSLVTGWETQYF	TRBJ2-5	14	TRBV5-7	NA
CASSDGYGNQPQHF	TRBJ1-5	14	TRBV5-1	NA
CASSLTSSGETQYF	TRBJ2-5	14	TRBV28	NA
CASSLSPLGAPNQPQHF	TRBJ1-5	17	TRBV28	NA
CASSQTVPYGYTF	TRBJ1-2	13	TRBV12-3/TRBV12-4	NA
CASSEVGLNTEAFF	TRBJ1-1	14	TRBV6-1	NA